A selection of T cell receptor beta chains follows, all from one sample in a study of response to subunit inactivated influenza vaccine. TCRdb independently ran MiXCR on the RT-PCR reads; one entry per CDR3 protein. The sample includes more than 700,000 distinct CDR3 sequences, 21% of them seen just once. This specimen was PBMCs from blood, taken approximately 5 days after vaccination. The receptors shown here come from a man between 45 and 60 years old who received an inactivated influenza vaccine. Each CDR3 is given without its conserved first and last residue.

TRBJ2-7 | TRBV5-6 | ASSLPTGGYEQY
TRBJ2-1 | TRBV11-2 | ASSLEASEVNEQF
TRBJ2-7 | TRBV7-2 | ASSLEGGLSYEQY
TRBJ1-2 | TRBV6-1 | ASSEGGRADYGYT
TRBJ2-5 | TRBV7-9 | ASSFIGDRGQETQY
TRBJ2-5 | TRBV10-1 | ASSESKGGRETQY
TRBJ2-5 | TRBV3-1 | ASTPSGQETQY
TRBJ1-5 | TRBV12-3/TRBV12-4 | ASSDNRGGQPQH
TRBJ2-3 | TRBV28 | ASRSRFTDTQY
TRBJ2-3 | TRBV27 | ATSGLAGADTQY
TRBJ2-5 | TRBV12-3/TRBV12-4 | ASYSGKGGETQY
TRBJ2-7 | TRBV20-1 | SARGTSGRMYEQY
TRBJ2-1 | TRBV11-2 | ASREPISGRPKSHEQF
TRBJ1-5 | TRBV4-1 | ASSHRQYSNQPQH
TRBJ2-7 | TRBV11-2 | ASSSFRDRTYEQY
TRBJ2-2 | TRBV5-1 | ASSPIPGQAGTGELF
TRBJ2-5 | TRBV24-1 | ATSGTGPTETQY